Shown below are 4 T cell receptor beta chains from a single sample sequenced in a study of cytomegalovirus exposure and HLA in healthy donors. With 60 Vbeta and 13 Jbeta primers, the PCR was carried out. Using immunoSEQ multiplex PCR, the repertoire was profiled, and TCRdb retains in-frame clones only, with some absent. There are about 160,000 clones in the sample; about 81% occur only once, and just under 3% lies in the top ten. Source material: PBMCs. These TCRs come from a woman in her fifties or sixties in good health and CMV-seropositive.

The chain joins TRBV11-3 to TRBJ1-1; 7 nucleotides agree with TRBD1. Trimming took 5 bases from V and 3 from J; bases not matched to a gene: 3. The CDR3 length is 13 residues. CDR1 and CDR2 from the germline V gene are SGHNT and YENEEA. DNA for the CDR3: TGTGCCAGCAGCCGGGGACAGTACACTGAAGCTTTCTTT. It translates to CASSRGQYTEAFF.

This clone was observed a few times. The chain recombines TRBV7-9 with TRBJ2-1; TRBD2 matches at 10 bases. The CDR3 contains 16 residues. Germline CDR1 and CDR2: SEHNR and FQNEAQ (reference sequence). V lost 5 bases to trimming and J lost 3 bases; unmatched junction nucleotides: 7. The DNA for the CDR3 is TGTGCCAGCAGCCAATTTAGCGGGGGGAACTACAATGAGCAGTTCTTC. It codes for CASSQFSGGNYNEQFF.

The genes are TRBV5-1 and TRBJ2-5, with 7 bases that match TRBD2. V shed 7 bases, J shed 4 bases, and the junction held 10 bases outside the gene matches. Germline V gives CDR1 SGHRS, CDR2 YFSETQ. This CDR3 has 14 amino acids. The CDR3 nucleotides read TGCGCCAGCTGCACTCCGGGGGGAGGAGAGACCCAGTACTTC. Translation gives CASCTPGGGETQYF. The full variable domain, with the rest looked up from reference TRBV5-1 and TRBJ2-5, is KAGVTQTPRYLIKTRGQQVTLSCSPISGHRSVSWYQQTPGQGLQFLFEYFSETQRNKGNFPGRFSGRQFSNSRSEMNVSTLELGDSALYLCASCTPGGGETQYFGPGTRLLVL.

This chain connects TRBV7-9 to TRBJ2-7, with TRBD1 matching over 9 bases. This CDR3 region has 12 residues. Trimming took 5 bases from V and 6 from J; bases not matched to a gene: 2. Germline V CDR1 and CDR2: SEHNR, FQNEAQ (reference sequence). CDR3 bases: TGTGCCAGCAGCCCGACAGGGGGCGAGCAGTACTTC. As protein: CASSPTGGEQYF.